Shown below are 30 T cell receptor beta chains from a single sample sequenced in a study of shared clonotypes between healthy human individuals. The protocol was immunoSEQ multiplex PCR, while the TCRdb copy is restricted to in-frame clones and leaves out a portion. The sample holds under 1,100,000 clones, approximately 80% seen once. The specimen sequenced was memory CD4+ T cells from PBMCs. Subset meaning: CD45RA-negative fraction. These receptors came from a man aged 18 to 29 in good health. Some clones in this sample may be carry-over from other donors' samples.

Turning to this clone: Other DNA sequences in the sample encode the same CDR3. The V gene is TRBV28, the J gene TRBJ1-2; a possible D gene is TRBD1 (5 bases). The V end lost 9 bases, the J end lost 3 bases, and 20 bases lay between the germline ends. Germline-derived CDR1 and CDR2 are MDHEN and SYDVKM. The CDR3 runs to 15 residues. CDR3 sequence reads: CASSPSPGRDYGYTF. The CDR3 nucleotides read TGTGCCAGTTCCCCATCGCCGGGACGGGACTATGGCTACACCTTC.

As regards this clone: Additional DNA sequences in this sample encode the identical CDR3. This chain joins TRBV28 and TRBJ1-5; D ambiguous. V lost 5 bases and J 4 bases, leaving 12 bases between the germline ends. Germline-derived CDR1 and CDR2 are MDHEN and SYDVKM. The length of the CDR3 is 14 residues. CDR3 sequence reads: CASSPGRGNQPQHF. In nucleotides, the CDR3 is TGTGCCAGCAGTCCAGGACGAGGGAATCAGCCCCAGCATTTT.

The genes are TRBV5-1 and TRBJ2-1; 9 nucleotides line up with TRBD1. Unmatched junction bases numbered 4, after V lost 4 bases and J lost 2 bases. This CDR3 comprises 15 residues. Germline-derived CDR1 and CDR2 are SGHRS and YFSETQ. The CDR3 DNA reads TGCGCCAGCAGCGGCCGGGACAGGGCCTACAATGAGCAGTTCTTC. Translated, it gives CASSGRDRAYNEQFF.

Notes on this clone: A much more abundant neighbour one base away suggests this may be a read error. Other DNA sequences in the sample encode the same CDR3. V usage is TRBV6-5 and J usage is TRBJ1-1, with D unclear. V was pared by 6 bases and J by 1 base, with 6 bases between. The germline V gene has CDR1 MNHEY and CDR2 SVGAGI. The CDR3 runs 12 residues. In nucleotides, the CDR3 is TGTGCCAGCAGCCGAAGGAACACTGAAGCTTTCTTT. This sequence encodes CASSRRNTEAFF.

The CDR3 reads CASSGRASHNEQFF. In DNA, the CDR3 is TGTGCCAGCAGCGGTAGGGCTTCCCACAATGAGCAGTTCTTC. The genes are TRBV9 and TRBJ2-1, with no clear D. The CDR3 totals 14 residues. Trimming left V 3 bases short and J 5 bases short, with 12 bases between. Germline CDR1 reads SGDLS; CDR2 reads YYNGEE. Together with reference TRBV9 and TRBJ2-1, the CDR3 gives the full variable domain: DSGVTQTPKHLITATGQRVTLRCSPRSGDLSVYWYQQSLDQGLQFLIQYYNGEERAKGNILERFSAQQFPDLHSELNLSSLELGDSALYFCASSGRASHNEQFFGPGTRLTVL.

This clone has only one observation. It differs at one base from a far larger clone, so likely a read error. This CDR3 is also generated by other DNA sequences in the sample. The chain is built from TRBV29-1 and TRBJ1-2, with a weak D call TRBD1 (6 bases). Germline V lookup: CDR1 SQVTM, CDR2 ANQGSEA. This CDR3 has 13 amino acids. V lost 5 bases and J lost 5, with 15 bases in between. The CDR3 DNA reads as TGCAGCGTTTCGGGGGGCTCAGGGTATGGCTACACCTTC. Translated, it gives CSVSGGSGYGYTF. Full variable domain (missing parts from reference TRBV29-1 and TRBJ1-2): SAVISQKPSRDICQRGTSLTIQCQVDSQVTMMFWYRQQPGQSLTLIATANQGSEATYESGFVIDKFPISRPNLTFSTLTVSNMSPEDSSIYLCSVSGGSGYGYTFGSGTRLTVV.

About this clone: A much larger clone lies one base from this, so it may be a read error. This same CDR3 is encoded by further DNA sequences in the sample. The CDR3 loop is CASSERRETQYF. CDR3 nucleotide sequence: TGTGCCAGCAGTGAAAGGAGGGAGACCCAGTACTTC. V gene TRBV2 combines with J gene TRBJ2-5; weak D call: TRBD2 (5 bases). V dropped 2 bases and J dropped 5 bases, with 6 bases sitting between them. Germline assignment: CDR1 SNHLY and CDR2 FYNNEI. There are 12 residues in the CDR3.

This clone has a handful of counts. The rearrangement uses TRBV5-6 and TRBJ2-5, with D uncertain. Trimming left V 1 base short and J 0 bases short, with 10 bases between. The CDR3 is made up of 15 amino acids. Germline values: CDR1 SGHDT, CDR2 YYEEEE. The CDR3 loop reads CASSLRAPHQETQYF. CDR3 nucleotides: TGTGCCAGCAGCTTGAGGGCACCACACCAAGAGACCCAGTACTTC.

The V gene is TRBV5-4, the J gene TRBJ1-3; D is uncertain. The CDR3 sequence is 14 residues long. Between the trimmed V and J ends, which lost 2 bases and 0 bases, there was a span of 6 bases. Germline V gives CDR1 SGHNT, CDR2 YYREEE (reference sequence). The CDR3 is CASSFGNSGNTIYF. The CDR3, as DNA: TGTGCCAGCAGCTTCGGGAACTCTGGAAACACCATATATTTT.

This clone appeared once. This chain connects TRBV5-1 to TRBJ2-6; tentative D call: TRBD2 (6 bases). V was shortened by 3 bases and J by 2 bases, with 9 bases between the two germline ends. The CDR3 totals 15 residues. Germline-derived CDR1 and CDR2 are SGHRS and YFSETQ. The CDR3, as DNA: TGCGCCAGCAGCTCACTAGCCCCTGGGGCCAACGTCCTGACTTTC. This translates into CASSSLAPGANVLTF.

This chain connects TRBV12-2 to TRBJ2-3; no DNA check was done on the table's D call, TRBD2. TRBV12-2 is noted as a pseudogene. The CDR3 extends over 18 amino acids. The CDR3 DNA is TGTGCAAGTCGCTGGGGGGGTTCCTCGTGGGAGGACACAGATACGCAGTATTTT. The encoded protein is CASRWGGSSWEDTDTQYF.

The chain links TRBV29-1 to TRBJ2-3; D remains unclear. Germline V gives CDR1 SQVTM, CDR2 ANQGSEA. V was clipped by 6 bases and J by 2 bases, with 9 bases between them. The CDR3 extends over 12 amino acids. The DNA for the CDR3 is TGCAGCGTGTGGGGTTTCACAGATACGCAGTATTTT. It yields the protein CSVWGFTDTQYF.

V usage is TRBV27 and J usage is TRBJ1-1, with a weak D call TRBD1 (5 bases). Trimming cost V 8 bases and J 0 bases, with 16 bases left between them. The CDR3 spans 15 residues. Germline loops: CDR1 MNHEY, CDR2 SMNVEV (reference sequence). This CDR3 reads CASRHPGLMNTEAFF. Here the CDR3 DNA reads TGTGCCAGCCGACACCCGGGACTTATGAACACTGAAGCTTTCTTT.

This clone was detected a few times. The V and J genes are TRBV7-9 and TRBJ2-5; the D gene is possibly TRBD1 (6 bases). The CDR3 totals 16 residues. Germline assignment: CDR1 SEHNR and CDR2 FQNEAQ (reference sequence). V was shortened by 0 bases and J by 4 bases, with 15 bases between the two germline ends. The CDR3 loop reads CASSLANRVEGETQYF. CDR3 DNA sequence: TGTGCCAGCAGCTTAGCGAACAGGGTGGAAGGAGAGACCCAGTACTTC.

The V call is TRBV15, the J call TRBJ2-1; perhaps TRBD2 as D (6 bases). The CDR3 loop spans 17 amino acids. V lost 2 bases and J 1 base, leaving 15 bases between the germline ends. CDR1 is LNHNV and CDR2 is YYDKDF in the germline V gene (reference sequence). CDR3 bases: TGTGCCACCAGCAGATCCTTTAGCGGAGCGTCCTACAATGAGCAGTTCTTC. Amino acids: CATSRSFSGASYNEQFF. Supplemented by reference TRBV15 and TRBJ2-1, the full variable domain reads DAMVIQNPRYQVTQFGKPVTLSCSQTLNHNVMYWYQQKSSQAPKLLFHYYDKDFNNEADTPDNFQSRRPNTSFCFLDIRSPGLGDTAMYLCATSRSFSGASYNEQFFGPGTRLTVL.

The chain combines TRBV9 with TRBJ1-2, with 10 bases matching TRBD1. The CDR3 runs to 13 residues. V was clipped by 3 bases and J by 7 bases; unmatched bases: 3. Germline V gene data show CDR1 as SGDLS and CDR2 as YYNGEE. The CDR3 reads CASSGQGARGYTF. CDR3 in DNA: TGTGCCAGCAGCGGACAGGGGGCGCGTGGCTACACCTTC. Full variable domain (outside the CDR3, taken from reference TRBV9 and TRBJ1-2): DSGVTQTPKHLITATGQRVTLRCSPRSGDLSVYWYQQSLDQGLQFLIQYYNGEERAKGNILERFSAQQFPDLHSELNLSSLELGDSALYFCASSGQGARGYTFGSGTRLTVV.

The chain joins TRBV7-9 to TRBJ2-2; 8 bases map to TRBD1. The ends lost 3 bases at V and 2 bases at J; junction bases unmatched: 11. The CDR3 extends over 18 amino acids. Germline V gene data show CDR1 as SEHNR and CDR2 as FQNEAQ (reference sequence). In DNA form, the CDR3 reads TGTGCCAGCAGCTTCTTGAGAACAGGGGGGCTCAACACCGGGGAGCTGTTTTTT. Protein product: CASSFLRTGGLNTGELFF.

Details on this clone: The sample has other DNA sequences that encode this CDR3 too. The V gene is TRBV18, the J gene TRBJ2-3, with D perhaps being TRBD1 or TRBD2 (5 bases each). The germline CDR1 and CDR2 sequences are KGHSH and LQKENI. The CDR3 extends over 14 amino acids. V dropped 3 bases and J dropped 3 bases, with 10 bases sitting between them. CDR3 residues: CASSPTRGTDTQYF. The CDR3 DNA is TGTGCCAGCTCACCCACGAGGGGTACAGATACGCAGTATTTT.

The chain recombines TRBV29-1 with TRBJ2-1, with D possibly being TRBD1 (5 bases). V gave up 0 bases and J gave up 0 bases, with 12 bases separating them. CDR1 is SQVTM and CDR2 is ANQGSEA in the germline V gene. There are 16 residues in the CDR3. The CDR3 loop reads CSVEERGRVSYNEQFF. CDR3 DNA: TGCAGCGTTGAAGAACGTGGCAGGGTCTCCTACAATGAGCAGTTCTTC.

The CDR3: CANKGAGPEETQYF. The CDR3 DNA is TGTGCCAACAAGGGGGCGGGACCTGAAGAGACCCAGTACTTC. The J gene is TRBJ2-5, the V gene TRBV28; possibly TRBD1 for D (7 bases). Trimming stripped 10 bases from V and 3 bases from J, with 18 bases between. Germline V gene lookup returns CDR1 MDHEN and CDR2 SYDVKM. The CDR3 length is 14 residues. Full variable domain (remainder filled in from reference TRBV28 and TRBJ2-5): DVKVTQSSRYLVKRTGEKVFLECVQDMDHENMFWYRQDPGLGLRLIYFSYDVKMKEKGDIPEGYSVSREKKERFSLILESASTNQTSMYLCANKGAGPEETQYFGPGTRLLVL.

J is TRBJ2-5 and V is TRBV2; D remains ambiguous. The length of the CDR3 is 15 residues. Germline V gene data show CDR1 as SNHLY and CDR2 as FYNNEI. V was cut by 4 bases and J by 5 bases, with 17 bases left in between. The CDR3 loop is CASSGQKLSSETQYF. CDR3 in DNA: TGTGCCAGCAGTGGCCAGAAGCTTTCCAGTGAGACCCAGTACTTC.

The J gene is TRBJ1-2, the V gene TRBV29-1; 12 nucleotides agree with TRBD1. Germline-derived CDR1 and CDR2 are SQVTM and ANQGSEA. This CDR3 contains 13 residues. With 6 bases clipped from V and 3 bases from J, the junction kept 2 bases outside the gene matches. In DNA, the CDR3 is TGCAGCGTGGGGACAGGGGGCTACTATGGCTACACCTTC. Its protein product is CSVGTGGYYGYTF.

This chain connects TRBV7-3 to TRBJ2-3; D may be TRBD1 (6 bases). Germline assignment: CDR1 SGHTA and CDR2 FQGTGA. V was pared by 5 bases and J by 0 bases, with 12 bases between. This CDR3 contains 15 residues. The CDR3 region is CASSLGQLSTDTQYF. CDR3 in DNA: TGTGCCAGCAGCCTAGGACAGCTGAGCACAGATACGCAGTATTTT.

The rearrangement uses TRBV15 and TRBJ2-3; the D is unclear. The CDR3 runs 15 residues. Deletions cut 0 bases from V and 2 bases from J, with 9 bases between. Germline CDR1 reads LNHNV; CDR2 reads YYDKDF (reference sequence). The CDR3 here is CATSRDFGPTDTQYF. The CDR3, as DNA: TGTGCCACCAGCAGAGATTTCGGACCCACAGATACGCAGTATTTT.

The V gene is TRBV28, the J gene TRBJ1-5; 9 bases agree with TRBD1. The V segment lost 6 bases and the J segment 5 bases; nucleotides outside the gene matches: 5. Germline values: CDR1 MDHEN, CDR2 SYDVKM. This CDR3 region has 14 residues. The CDR3 loop is CASRQTGGDQPQHF. The DNA of the CDR3 is TGTGCCAGCAGACAAACAGGGGGCGATCAGCCCCAGCATTTT.

The chain recombines TRBV30 with TRBJ1-5; a weak D match, TRBD1 (5 bases). The CDR3 covers 15 residues. Germline CDR1 GTSNPN, CDR2 SVGIG (reference sequence). V was shortened by 1 base and J by 3 bases, with 13 bases between the two germline ends. The CDR3 sequence: CAWSDRLGANQPQHF. CDR3 coding DNA: TGTGCCTGGAGTGACCGGTTAGGGGCCAATCAGCCCCAGCATTTT.

J is TRBJ2-3 and V is TRBV5-1; TRBD2 matches 12 bases. This CDR3 has 16 residues. V dropped 4 bases and J dropped 2; count of bases not matched to a gene: 5. The germline gives CDR1 SGHRS, CDR2 YFSETQ. CDR3 sequence reads: CASSRLAGAVTDTQYF. CDR3 in DNA: TGCGCCAGCAGCAGACTAGCGGGAGCTGTCACAGATACGCAGTATTTT.

The chain carries TRBV30 and TRBJ1-4; TRBD1 matches at 7 bases. The V gene end was trimmed by 1 base and the J gene end by 4 bases; junction bases not matched to a gene: 9. The V gene's germline CDR1 is GTSNPN and CDR2 SVGIG (reference sequence). This CDR3 spans 16 amino acids. The CDR3 nucleotides are TGTGCCTGGAGTGCGGGACAGATATCCTTTAATGAAAAACTGTTTTTT. Its translation: CAWSAGQISFNEKLFF. Full variable domain (missing parts from reference TRBV30 and TRBJ1-4): SQTIHQWPATLVQPVGSPLSLECTVEGTSNPNLYWYRQAAGRGLQLLFYSVGIGQISSEVPQNLSASRPQDRQFILSSKKLLLSDSGFYLCAWSAGQISFNEKLFFGSGTQLSVL.

The J gene is TRBJ2-5, the V gene TRBV28; possible D gene TRBD1, 6 bases. The ends were cut back, 5 bases at V and 2 bases at J, with 9 bases in the middle. The CDR3 loop spans 13 amino acids. The germline CDR1 and CDR2 sequences are MDHEN and SYDVKM. The CDR3 protein is CASSTGHQETQYF. In nucleotides, the CDR3 is TGTGCCAGCAGTACGGGACATCAAGAGACCCAGTACTTC.

The V call is TRBV29-1, the J call TRBJ1-1, with TRBD1 matching 9 bases. The CDR3 is 13 amino acids. V gave up 7 bases and J gave up 3 bases; unmatched junction bases: 6. The germline V gene has CDR1 SQVTM and CDR2 ANQGSEA. CDR3 nucleotides: TGCAGCGCGGACAGGGGAACGGACACTGAAGCTTTCTTT. Translation gives CSADRGTDTEAFF. The full variable domain, with the rest looked up from reference TRBV29-1 and TRBJ1-1, is SAVISQKPSRDICQRGTSLTIQCQVDSQVTMMFWYRQQPGQSLTLIATANQGSEATYESGFVIDKFPISRPNLTFSTLTVSNMSPEDSSIYLCSADRGTDTEAFFGQGTRLTVV.